Below are 9 T cell receptor beta chains sequenced from a single sample in a study of blood T cells in healthy people across ages (dated by TCRdb to between 2015 and 2016). Libraries were constructed by 5' RACE. Sequencing was carried out with an Illumina HiSeq 2500. The second PCR ran for roughly 7 to 11 cycles and used a J-beta primer mix along with a sample-barcoded 5' primer. Using fastp trimming at Q25 and MiXCR clonotype assembly, TCRdb reanalyzed the public sequencing data and kept in-frame beta chains. Identical CDR3 protein sequences are pooled into one entry, listed with their most common genes and DNA. This sample holds 1.2 million to 1.5 million distinct CDR3 sequences; approximately 38% were observed only once. The biggest ten clones account for 7% to 9% of the sample. Sequenced: blood. These receptors were taken from a woman between 18 and 29 years old in good health.

This clonotype was counted only a few times. The rearrangement links TRBV6-1 to TRBJ1-5; D not certain. The CDR3 totals 14 residues. The germline CDR1 and CDR2 sequences are MNHNS and SASEGT. Trimming stripped 6 bases from V and 2 bases from J, with 11 bases between. DNA for the CDR3: TGTGCCAGCAGAAAGGAGGAGGGCAATCAGCCCCAGCATTTT. It encodes CASRKEEGNQPQHF.

This chain joins TRBV11-2 and TRBJ2-4, with D possibly being TRBD1 or TRBD2 (5 bases each). V dropped 4 bases and J dropped 13 bases, with 17 bases sitting between them. This CDR3 is built from 13 residues. Germline CDR1 reads SGHAT; CDR2 reads FQNNGV. The CDR3 DNA reads TGTGCCAGCAGCTCATCCTCGATAGGGGAGCAGTACTTC. Its protein is CASSSSSIGEQYF.

In its sample, this clonotype was seen a few times. The rearrangement uses TRBV9 and TRBJ2-1; D unresolved. Germline lookup yields CDR1 SGDLS and CDR2 YYNGEE. The length of the CDR3 is 13 residues. Trimming removed 0 bases at V and 3 bases at J, with 4 bases between. The CDR3 region has the DNA TGTGCCAGCAGCGTAGATAACTACAATGAGCAGTTCTTC. It translates to CASSVDNYNEQFF.

On this clonotype itself: The germline gene is not matched at one end of the junction; a read error may be the cause. The chain recombines TRBV30 with TRBJ1-1, with D perhaps matching TRBD1 (6 bases). The CDR3 length is 14 residues. Germline V gene lookup returns CDR1 GTSNPN and CDR2 SVGIG (reference sequence). The CDR3 reads CAWTLDSENTKAFF. DNA for the CDR3: TGTGCCTGGACTCTGGACAGTGAGAACACTAAAGCTTTCTTT. Drawing the rest from reference TRBV30 and TRBJ1-1, the complete variable domain is SQTIHQWPATLVQPVGSPLSLECTVEGTSNPNLYWYRQAAGRGLQLLFYSVGIGQISSEVPQNLSASRPQDRQFILSSKKLLLSDSGFYLCAWTLDSENTKAFFGQGTRLTVV.

The sample holds one count of this clonotype. V usage is TRBV6-5 and J usage is TRBJ1-2; D unresolved. The CDR3 sequence is 13 residues long. Trimming cost V 6 bases and J 7 bases, with 15 bases left between them. Germline CDR1 MNHEY, CDR2 SVGAGI. The CDR3 sequence is CASRAGEGSGYTF. CDR3 sequence (DNA): TGTGCCAGCAGGGCGGGAGAGGGCTCTGGCTACACCTTC.

This clonotype was detected a few times. V gene TRBV29-1 combines with J gene TRBJ2-1; no clear D gene. CDR1 and CDR2 from the germline V gene are SQVTM and ANQGSEA. The CDR3 is 13 residues long. The V end was cut by 4 bases, the J end by 9 bases, with 16 bases between. The DNA of the CDR3 is TGCAGCGTTGGCCAAATGGGGTTGGGTGAGCAGTTCTTC. Translating it yields CSVGQMGLGEQFF.

The sample holds many counts of this clonotype. The chain has TRBV15 and TRBJ2-1; perhaps TRBD2 as D (6 bases). CDR3 size: 14 residues. Germline values: CDR1 LNHNV, CDR2 YYDKDF (reference sequence). Trimming shortened V by 0 bases and J by 7 bases, and 10 bases separated the two germline ends. The CDR3 nucleotides read TGTGCCACCAGCAGAGATCAGGAGGGTAATGAGCAGTTCTTC. It is translated as CATSRDQEGNEQFF.

This chain uses TRBV19 with TRBJ1-4; D is unresolved. CDR1 and CDR2 (germline): LNHDA, SQIVND (reference sequence). The CDR3 extends over 16 amino acids. Trimming stripped 6 bases from V and 3 bases from J, with 17 bases between. CDR3 nucleotide sequence: TGTGCCAGTAGCGGCCCTGGACTCATAGCTAATGAAAAACTGTTTTTT. Translation: CASSGPGLIANEKLFF.

J is TRBJ2-3 and V is TRBV24-1; 8 nucleotides line up with TRBD2. CDR1 KGHDR and CDR2 SFDVKD come from the germline V gene. The CDR3 spans 16 residues. Trimming cost V 3 bases and J 0 bases; bases outside gene matches: 4. The CDR3 DNA reads as TGTGCCACCAGTGATATAGCGGGGACTAGCACAGATACGCAGTATTTT. It specifies CATSDIAGTSTDTQYF.